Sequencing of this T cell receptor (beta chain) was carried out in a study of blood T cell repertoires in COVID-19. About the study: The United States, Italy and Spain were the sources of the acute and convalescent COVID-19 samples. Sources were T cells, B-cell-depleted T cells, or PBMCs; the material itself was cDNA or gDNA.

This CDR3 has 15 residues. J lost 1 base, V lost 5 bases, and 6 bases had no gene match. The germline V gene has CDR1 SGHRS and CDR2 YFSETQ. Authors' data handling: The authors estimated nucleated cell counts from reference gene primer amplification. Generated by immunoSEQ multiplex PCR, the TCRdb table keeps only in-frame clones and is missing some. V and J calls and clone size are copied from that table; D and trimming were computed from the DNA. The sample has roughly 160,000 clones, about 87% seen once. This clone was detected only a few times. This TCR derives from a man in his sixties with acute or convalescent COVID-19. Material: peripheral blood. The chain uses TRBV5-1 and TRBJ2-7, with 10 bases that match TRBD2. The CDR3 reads CASRPGTSVSYEQYF. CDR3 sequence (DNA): TGCGCCAGCAGACCCGGGACTAGCGTGTCCTACGAGCAGTACTTC.